Below are 10 T cell receptor beta chains sequenced from a single sample in a study of T cell responses to AZD1222 COVID-19 vaccine. The data were produced by immunoSEQ multiplex PCR, yet TCRdb's version contains in-frame clones alone and is incomplete. The table records 99,000 or so clones, roughly 90% of them present only once. Material: peripheral blood, obtained on day 0 of AZD1222 vaccination. Receptors originate from an adult in good health.

The rearrangement uses TRBV19 and TRBJ1-4; TRBD1 might be the D (5 bases). The germline CDR1 and CDR2 sequences are LNHDA and SQIVND (reference sequence). V lost 2 bases and J 5 bases, leaving 9 bases between the germline ends. The CDR3 runs to 14 residues. The CDR3 reads CASSIQTENEKLFF. The CDR3 region has the DNA TGTGCCAGTAGTATACAGACAGAGAATGAAAAACTGTTTTTT.

This chain links TRBV6-2 or TRBV6-3 with TRBJ1-5; tentative D call: TRBD1 (6 bases). V lost 5 bases, J lost 6 bases, and 17 bases lay in between. CDR1 is MNHEY and CDR2 is SVGEGT in the germline V gene. CDR3 length equals 15 residues. CDR3 sequence (DNA): TGTGCCAGCAGTCCCCACAGGGTTCTCGTTCAGCCCCAGCATTTT. Translating gives CASSPHRVLVQPQHF.

This clone was seen more than once but under ten times. The V call is TRBV4-2, the J call TRBJ2-6; D ambiguous. V was clipped by 11 bases and J by 0 bases, with 5 bases between them. This CDR3 spans 12 amino acids. Per germline, CDR1 LGHNA and CDR2 YNFKEQ. This CDR3 reads CACGSGANVLTF. For the CDR3, the DNA is TGTGCCTGTGGCTCTGGGGCCAACGTCCTGACTTTC.

Comments on this clone: This same CDR3 is encoded by further DNA sequences in the sample. The V gene is TRBV5-1, the J gene TRBJ2-7; 7 bases line up with TRBD1. Losses at the gene ends were 0 bases for V and 2 bases for J; bases not matched to a gene: 2. This CDR3 spans 14 amino acids. CDR1 is SGHRS and CDR2 is YFSETQ in the germline V gene. The CDR3 sequence: CASSLAQGAYEQYF. The CDR3 nucleotides are TGCGCCAGCAGCTTGGCGCAGGGGGCCTACGAGCAGTACTTC.

The chain recombines TRBV25-1 with TRBJ2-2; maybe TRBD2 (6 bases). The CDR3 covers 14 residues. Germline CDR1 is MGHDK and CDR2 is SYGVNS. V lost 3 bases and J lost 8, with 13 bases in between. The CDR3 is CASSDGAGRGELFF. In nucleotides, the CDR3 is TGTGCCAGCAGTGACGGGGCAGGGAGGGGGGAGCTGTTTTTT.

V and J are TRBV4-2 and TRBJ1-1, with D unresolved. CDR3 size: 18 residues. Germline V gene sequence: CDR1 LGHNA, CDR2 YNFKEQ. V was clipped by 1 base and J by 1 base, with 19 bases between them. CDR3 amino acids: CASSQGTGFYTWNTEAFF. The CDR3 DNA follows: TGTGCCAGCAGCCAAGGGACGGGTTTTTACACTTGGAACACTGAAGCTTTCTTT.

The rearrangement uses TRBV5-8 and TRBJ1-6; D is uncertain. V was trimmed by 2 bases and J by 10 bases, leaving 16 bases between them. The CDR3 loop spans 15 amino acids. Germline V lookup: CDR1 SGHTS, CDR2 YDEGEE. CDR3 sequence reads: CASSFSGLGASPLHF. CDR3 nucleotides: TGTGCCAGCAGCTTTTCCGGGCTCGGCGCCTCACCCCTCCACTTT.

This chain joins TRBV2 and TRBJ1-1; unclear D gene. This CDR3 contains 15 residues. Trimming removed 4 bases at V and 4 bases at J, with 16 bases between. The germline CDR1 and CDR2 sequences are SNHLY and FYNNEI. This CDR3 is CASSVVRISGTEAFF. The DNA of the CDR3 is TGTGCCAGCAGTGTTGTCCGGATAAGCGGCACTGAAGCTTTCTTT.

This chain connects TRBV5-1 to TRBJ1-1; tentative D call: TRBD1 (6 bases). V lost 3 bases and J lost 7, with 13 bases in between. CDR1 is SGHRS and CDR2 is YFSETQ in the germline V gene. The CDR3 covers 13 residues. This CDR3 is CASSWGPGYEAFF. CDR3 DNA sequence: TGCGCCAGCAGCTGGGGGCCAGGGTATGAAGCTTTCTTT.

V and J are TRBV2 and TRBJ1-2, with D uncertain. The CDR3 contains 16 residues. V was pared by 1 base and J by 1 base, with 13 bases between. Germline values: CDR1 SNHLY, CDR2 FYNNEI. The CDR3 here is CASSEGGQNVNYGYTF. CDR3 bases: TGTGCCAGCAGTGAAGGCGGTCAGAATGTTAACTATGGCTACACCTTC.